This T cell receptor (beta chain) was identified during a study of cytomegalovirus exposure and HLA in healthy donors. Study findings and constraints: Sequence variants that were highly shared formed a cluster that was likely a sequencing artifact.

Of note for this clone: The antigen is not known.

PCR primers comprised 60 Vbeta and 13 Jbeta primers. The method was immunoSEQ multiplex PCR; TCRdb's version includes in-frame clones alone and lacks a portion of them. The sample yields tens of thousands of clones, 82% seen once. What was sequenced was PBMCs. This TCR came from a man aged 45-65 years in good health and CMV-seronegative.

The CDR3 reads CASSSRGAGNIQYF. CDR3 in DNA: TGCGCCAGCAGCTCCCGGGGGGCGGGAAACATTCAGTACTTC. The V and J genes are TRBV5-1 and TRBJ2-4; maybe TRBD2 (7 bases). Per germline, CDR1 SGHRS and CDR2 YFSETQ. The CDR3 loop spans 14 amino acids. The V end was cut by 3 bases, the J end by 6 bases, with 13 bases between.